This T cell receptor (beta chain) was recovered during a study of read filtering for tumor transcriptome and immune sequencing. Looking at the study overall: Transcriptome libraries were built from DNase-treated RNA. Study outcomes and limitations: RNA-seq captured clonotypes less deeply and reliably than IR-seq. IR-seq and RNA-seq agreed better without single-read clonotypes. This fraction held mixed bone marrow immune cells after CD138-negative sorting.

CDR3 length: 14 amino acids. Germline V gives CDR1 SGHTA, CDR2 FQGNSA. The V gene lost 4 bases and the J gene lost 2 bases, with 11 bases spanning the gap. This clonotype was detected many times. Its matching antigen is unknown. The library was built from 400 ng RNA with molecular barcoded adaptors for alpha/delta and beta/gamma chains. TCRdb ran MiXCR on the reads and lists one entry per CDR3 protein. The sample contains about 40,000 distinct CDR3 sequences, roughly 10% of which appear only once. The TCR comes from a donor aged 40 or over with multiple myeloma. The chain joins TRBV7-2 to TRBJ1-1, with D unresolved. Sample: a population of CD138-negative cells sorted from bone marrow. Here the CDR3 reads CASSSGWANTEAFF. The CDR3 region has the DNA TGTGCCAGCAGCTCCGGGTGGGCTAACACTGAAGCTTTCTTT.